This T cell receptor beta chain is drawn from a study of blood T cell repertoires in COVID-19. Study information: The United States, Italy and Spain were the sources of the acute and convalescent COVID-19 samples. T cells, B-cell-depleted T cells, or PBMCs supplied cDNA or gDNA.

After removal of 9 bases from V and 5 bases from J, the junction contained 5 bases not matched to a gene. From germline, CDR1 is ENHRY and CDR2 SYGVKD. The CDR3 length is 13 residues. Authors' methods: Reference gene primer amplification gave estimated nucleated cell counts. Assay used: immunoSEQ multiplex PCR; TCRdb lists only in-frame clones, some missing. D and trimming were read from the DNA, whereas the V and J calls and clone size are those reported in that table. Of around 120,000 clones listed, around two thirds are singletons. The chain joins TRBV10-3 to TRBJ1-1, with TRBD1 matching over 11 bases. What was sequenced was peripheral blood. The clonotype originates from a woman in her 70s with acute or convalescent COVID-19. CDR3 coding DNA: TGTGCCATATCGGGACAGGGGGAAACTGAAGCTTTCTTT. Protein sequence: CAISGQGETEAFF.